The source of this TCR beta chain is a study of beta chain features in type 1 diabetes. Sequencing targeted expressed TCRB transcripts, as all isolated RNA had been reverse transcribed. TCRdb's copy holds only in-frame clones and misses some; the assay was immunoSEQ multiplex PCR. The table shows 900,000 or so clones, with roughly 15% occurring only once. As concerns this clone: The antigen is not known.

Overall study results and limits: Within the patient group, naive, central memory and Treg TCRB repertoires appeared more similar to each other than within healthy donors. Moderate yet significant TCRB CDR3 shortening was seen in Type 1 diabetes patients in all four CD4+ subsets. The question left open here concerned HLA type influencing TCRB rearrangement.

Heparinised blood was drawn once per donor, averaging around 120 mL. Germline-derived CDR1 and CDR2 are MDHEN and SYDVKM. With V trimmed by 5 bases and J by 7 bases, 10 bases remained unmatched. This CDR3 region has 15 residues. Sequencing was carried out using naive CD4+ T cells from blood. The chain carries TRBV28 and TRBJ1-2; 10 bases fit TRBD1. This TCR was sampled from a woman aged 18-29 years in good health. The CDR3, as DNA: TGTGCCAGCAGTCTACAACCGGGACAGGGGTTTGGCTACACCTTC. It is translated as CASSLQPGQGFGYTF.